One sample yielded the 8 T cell receptor beta chains listed below, sequenced in a study of cytomegalovirus exposure and HLA in healthy donors. It was with 60 Vbeta and 13 Jbeta primers that the PCR ran. Libraries were prepared by immunoSEQ multiplex PCR; TCRdb keeps only in-frame clonotypes and omits some of them. The table includes approximately 170,000 clones, approximately 81% detected once. Sequencing was done on a sample of PBMCs. These receptors originate from a boy between 2 and 10 years old in good health and CMV-seronegative.

The chain employs TRBV5-6 and TRBJ2-7; TRBD1 aligns across 9 bases. This CDR3 spans 15 amino acids. V shed 2 bases, J shed 3 bases, and the junction held 6 bases outside the gene matches. CDR1 and CDR2 from the germline V gene are SGHDT and YYEEEE. Written as DNA, the CDR3 is TGTGCCAGCAGCTTCGGACAGGGGATGCGCTACGAGCAGTACTTC. This codes for CASSFGQGMRYEQYF.

The rearrangement joins TRBV28 to TRBJ2-1; 7 nucleotides match TRBD1. Losses at the gene ends were 6 bases for V and 4 bases for J; bases not matched to a gene: 6. This CDR3 region has 14 residues. CDR1 MDHEN and CDR2 SYDVKM come from the germline V gene. DNA for the CDR3: TGTGCCAGCAGCGTAGGGGACAGATACAATGAGCAGTTCTTC. The encoded protein is CASSVGDRYNEQFF.

This rearrangement joins TRBV28 to TRBJ1-2; TRBD1 aligns across 7 bases. This CDR3 comprises 16 residues. Trimming at V came to 8 bases and at J to 4 bases, leaving 16 bases not matched to a gene. CDR1 is MDHEN and CDR2 is SYDVKM in the germline V gene. The CDR3 here is CASEGLVPRDSYGYTF. The CDR3 DNA is TGTGCCAGCGAGGGACTGGTCCCGAGGGACAGCTATGGCTACACCTTC.

This rearrangement joins TRBV11-1 to TRBJ2-7; perhaps TRBD2 as D (5 bases). Germline values: CDR1 SGHAT, CDR2 FQDESV (reference sequence). V was cut by 2 bases and J by 2 bases, with 10 bases left in between. The CDR3 totals 14 residues. CDR3 amino acids: CASSLNPGTYEQYF. The CDR3 DNA is TGTGCCAGCAGCTTAAACCCCGGGACCTACGAGCAGTACTTC.

This rearrangement joins TRBV19 to TRBJ2-7; 10 positions match TRBD1. V was clipped by 5 bases and J by 5 bases; unmatched bases: 12. This CDR3 has 16 amino acids. Germline values: CDR1 LNHDA, CDR2 SQIVND (reference sequence). CDR3 sequence reads: CASSHERGQGYNEQYF. CDR3 nucleotides: TGTGCCAGTAGTCATGAGAGGGGACAGGGGTACAACGAGCAGTACTTC.

The chain carries TRBV6-1 and TRBJ1-3, with TRBD1 as a possible D gene (5 bases). V lost 11 bases and J lost 0, with 14 bases in between. The V gene's germline CDR1 is MNHNS and CDR2 SASEGT. The CDR3 consists of 14 residues. The DNA for the CDR3 is TGTGCCTCCAAGGACACATTCTCTGGAAACACCATATATTTT. This encodes CASKDTFSGNTIYF.

This clone came up a few times. The V gene is TRBV19, the J gene TRBJ2-7; 10 positions agree with TRBD1. J lost 0 bases, V lost 4 bases, and 6 bases had no gene match. CDR1 is LNHDA and CDR2 is SQIVND in the germline V gene (reference sequence). The CDR3 contains 16 residues. DNA of the CDR3: TGTGCCAGTAGTAGAGGGACAGGGGATTCCTCCTACGAGCAGTACTTC. As protein: CASSRGTGDSSYEQYF. Supplemented by reference TRBV19 and TRBJ2-7, the full variable domain reads DGGITQSPKYLFRKEGQNVTLSCEQNLNHDAMYWYRQDPGQGLRLIYYSQIVNDFQKGDIAEGYSVSREKKESFPLTVTSAQKNPTAFYLCASSRGTGDSSYEQYFGPGTRLTVT.

This rearrangement joins TRBV7-9 to TRBJ2-5, with 12 bases that match TRBD1. This CDR3 comprises 15 residues. The V and J ends lost 3 bases and 4 bases, in that order; junction bases with no gene match: 3. Germline-derived CDR1 and CDR2 are SEHNR and FQNEAQ (reference sequence). The CDR3 region has the DNA TGTGCCAGCAGCTTCCCGGGACAGGGGGCAGAGACCCAGTACTTC. This sequence encodes CASSFPGQGAETQYF.